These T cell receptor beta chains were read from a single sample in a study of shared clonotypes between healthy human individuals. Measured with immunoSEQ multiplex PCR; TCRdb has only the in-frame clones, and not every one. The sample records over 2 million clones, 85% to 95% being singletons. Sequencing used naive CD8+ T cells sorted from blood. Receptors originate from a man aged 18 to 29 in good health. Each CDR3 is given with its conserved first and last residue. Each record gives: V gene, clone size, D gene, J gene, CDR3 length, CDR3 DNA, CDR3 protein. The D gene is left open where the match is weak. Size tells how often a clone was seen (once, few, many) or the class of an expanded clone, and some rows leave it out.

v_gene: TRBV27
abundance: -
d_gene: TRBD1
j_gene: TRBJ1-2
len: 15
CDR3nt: TGTGCCAGCAGTTTATCGGGACAGGGGGCTGTTGGCTACACCTTC
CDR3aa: CASSLSGQGAVGYTF

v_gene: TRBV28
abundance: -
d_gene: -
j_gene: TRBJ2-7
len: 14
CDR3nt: TGTGCCAGCAGTTACCGGGACTCCCCCTACGAGCAGTACTTC
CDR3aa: CASSYRDSPYEQYF

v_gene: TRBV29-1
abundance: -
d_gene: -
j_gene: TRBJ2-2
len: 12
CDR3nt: TGCAGCGCCCAGGGGAGCACCGGGGAGCTGTTTTTT
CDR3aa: CSAQGSTGELFF

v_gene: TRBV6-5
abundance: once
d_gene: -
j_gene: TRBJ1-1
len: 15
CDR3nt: TGTGCCAGCAGTTACTCGTTAGGTATTAGCACTGAAGCTTTCTTT
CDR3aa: CASSYSLGISTEAFF

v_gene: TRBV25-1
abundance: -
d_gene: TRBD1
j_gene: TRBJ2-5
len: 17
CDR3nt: TGTGCCAGCAGTGAATACGGGGGACAGGGGTACCAAGAGACCCAGTACTTC
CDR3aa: CASSEYGGQGYQETQYF

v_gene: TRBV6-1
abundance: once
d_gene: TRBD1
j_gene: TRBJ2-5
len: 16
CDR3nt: TGTGCCAGCAGTGACCTATCCGGGACAGAAGGAGAGACCCAGTACTTC
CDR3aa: CASSDLSGTEGETQYF

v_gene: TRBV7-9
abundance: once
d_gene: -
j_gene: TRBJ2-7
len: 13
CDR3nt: TGTGCCAGCAGCCTTGCTGGGGACTACGAGCAGTACTTC
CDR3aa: CASSLAGDYEQYF

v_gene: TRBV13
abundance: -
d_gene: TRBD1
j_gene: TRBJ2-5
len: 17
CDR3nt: TGTGCCAGCAGCTTACGGGGACAGGGGGCGATTTCGGAGACCCAGTACTTC
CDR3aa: CASSLRGQGAISETQYF

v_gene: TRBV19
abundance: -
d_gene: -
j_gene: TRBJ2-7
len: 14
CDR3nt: TGTGCCAGTACCCCCACCCCCGGGACAAACGAGCAGTACTTC
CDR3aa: CASTPTPGTNEQYF

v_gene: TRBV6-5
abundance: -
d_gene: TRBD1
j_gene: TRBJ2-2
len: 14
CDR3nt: TGTGCCGTCGCCCCAGGGGGCAACACCGGGGAGCTGTTTTTT
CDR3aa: CAVAPGGNTGELFF

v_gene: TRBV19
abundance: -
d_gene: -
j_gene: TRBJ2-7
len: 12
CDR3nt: TGTGCCAGTAGCCTCAACAGCTACGAGCAGTACTTC
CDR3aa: CASSLNSYEQYF

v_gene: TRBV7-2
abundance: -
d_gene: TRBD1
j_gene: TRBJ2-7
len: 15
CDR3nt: TGTGCCAGCAGCTTTTCTCGGGACAGTCTCTACGAGCAGTACTTC
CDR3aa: CASSFSRDSLYEQYF

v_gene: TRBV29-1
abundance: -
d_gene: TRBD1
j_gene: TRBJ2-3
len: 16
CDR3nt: TGCAGCGTTGAAAACCGGGACAGTGTTTTGCCAGATACGCAGTATTTT
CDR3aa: CSVENRDSVLPDTQYF

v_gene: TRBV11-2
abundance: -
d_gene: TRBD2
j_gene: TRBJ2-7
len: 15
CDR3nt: TGTGCCAGCAGCGAGACTAGCGATAAGGGGTACGAGCAGTACTTC
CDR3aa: CASSETSDKGYEQYF

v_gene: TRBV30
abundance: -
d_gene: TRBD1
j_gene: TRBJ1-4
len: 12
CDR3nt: TGTGCCGGGACAGGTCGGGATGAAAAACTGTTTTTT
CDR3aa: CAGTGRDEKLFF

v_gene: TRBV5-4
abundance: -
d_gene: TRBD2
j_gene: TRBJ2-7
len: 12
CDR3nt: TGTGCCAGCAGCCCGGGGGGGGCCGAGCAGTACTTC
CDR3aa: CASSPGGAEQYF

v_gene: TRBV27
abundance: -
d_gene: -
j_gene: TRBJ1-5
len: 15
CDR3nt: TGTGCCAGCAGTTTGGGGGTCTGGAGCAATCAGCCCCAGCATTTT
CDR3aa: CASSLGVWSNQPQHF

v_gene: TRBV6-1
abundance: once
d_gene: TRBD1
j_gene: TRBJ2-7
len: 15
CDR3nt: TGTGCCAGCAGTGTGGGACAGGGGGCCACCTACGAGCAGTACTTC
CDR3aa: CASSVGQGATYEQYF

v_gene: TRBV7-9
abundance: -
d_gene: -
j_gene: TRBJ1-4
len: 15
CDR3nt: TGTGCCAGCAGCTCCAACACGGGCACCGATGAAAAACTGTTTTTT
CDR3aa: CASSSNTGTDEKLFF

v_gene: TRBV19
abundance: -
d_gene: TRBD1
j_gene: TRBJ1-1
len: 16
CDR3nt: TGTGCCAGTAGTCCCCGAGACAGGGGACTGAACACTGAAGCTTTCTTT
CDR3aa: CASSPRDRGLNTEAFF

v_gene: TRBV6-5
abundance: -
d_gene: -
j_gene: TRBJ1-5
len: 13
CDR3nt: TGTGCCAGTTCAGGGGTAGAGAATCAGCCCCAGCATTTT
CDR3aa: CASSGVENQPQHF

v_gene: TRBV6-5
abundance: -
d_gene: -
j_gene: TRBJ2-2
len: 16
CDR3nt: TGTGCCAGCAGTTGGGAGGTGGGGGCGAACACCGGGGAGCTGTTTTTT
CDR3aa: CASSWEVGANTGELFF

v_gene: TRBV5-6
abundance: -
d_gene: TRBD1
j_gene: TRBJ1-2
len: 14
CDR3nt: TGTGCCAGCAGCTGGGGACAGGTGAACTATGGCTACACCTTC
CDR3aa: CASSWGQVNYGYTF

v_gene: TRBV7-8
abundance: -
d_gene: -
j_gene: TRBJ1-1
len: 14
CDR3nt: TGTGCCAGCAGCCCCATCGGGACTGACACTGAAGCTTTCTTT
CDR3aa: CASSPIGTDTEAFF

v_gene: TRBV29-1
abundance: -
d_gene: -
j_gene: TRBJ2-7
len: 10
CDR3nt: TGCAGCGCCGGTGGTTACGAGCAGTACTTC
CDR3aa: CSAGGYEQYF

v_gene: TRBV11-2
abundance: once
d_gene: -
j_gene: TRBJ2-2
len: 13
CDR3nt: TGTGCCAGCAGCTTAGTCGGCGCCGGGGAGCTGTTTTTT
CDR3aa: CASSLVGAGELFF

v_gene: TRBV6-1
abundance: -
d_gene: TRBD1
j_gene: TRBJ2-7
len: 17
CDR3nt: TGTGCCAGCAGTGAATTCACCGGGACAGAGTTCCTTTACGAGCAGTACTTC
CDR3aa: CASSEFTGTEFLYEQYF

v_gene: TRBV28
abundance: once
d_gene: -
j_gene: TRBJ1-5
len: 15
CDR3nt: TGTGCCAGCAGTTTTACGGGAGAGGGCAATCAGCCCCAGCATTTT
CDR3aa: CASSFTGEGNQPQHF

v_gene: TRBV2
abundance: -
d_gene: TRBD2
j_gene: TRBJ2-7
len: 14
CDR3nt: TGTGCCAGCAGTGAGGGTAGCGGGGGCTACGAGCAGTACTTC
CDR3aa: CASSEGSGGYEQYF

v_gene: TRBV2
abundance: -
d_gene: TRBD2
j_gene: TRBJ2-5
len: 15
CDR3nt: TGTGCCAGCTTGCGGACTAGCGGGGGCCAAGAGACCCAGTACTTC
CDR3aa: CASLRTSGGQETQYF

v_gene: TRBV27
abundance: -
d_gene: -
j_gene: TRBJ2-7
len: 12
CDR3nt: TGTGCCAGCAGTTTATCGTCGGGGGAGCAGTACTTC
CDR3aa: CASSLSSGEQYF

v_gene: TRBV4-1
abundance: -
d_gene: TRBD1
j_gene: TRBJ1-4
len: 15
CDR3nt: TGCGCCAGCAGCCAATTTGACAGGGGGAATGAAAAACTGTTTTTT
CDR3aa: CASSQFDRGNEKLFF

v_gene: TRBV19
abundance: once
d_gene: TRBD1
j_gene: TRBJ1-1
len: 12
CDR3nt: TGTGCCAGTCGGACAGGGGACACTGAAGCTTTCTTT
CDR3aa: CASRTGDTEAFF

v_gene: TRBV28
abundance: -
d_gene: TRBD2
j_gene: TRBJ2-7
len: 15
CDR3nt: TGTGCCAGCAGTCCGCGGACTAGCGGGGGGCTCGAGCAGTACTTC
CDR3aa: CASSPRTSGGLEQYF

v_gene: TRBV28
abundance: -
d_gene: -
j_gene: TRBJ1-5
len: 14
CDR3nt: TGTGCCAGCACCCCGGACCCAAGTAGTCAGCCCCAGCATTTT
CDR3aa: CASTPDPSSQPQHF

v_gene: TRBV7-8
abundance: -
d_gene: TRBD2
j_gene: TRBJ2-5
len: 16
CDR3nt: TGTGCCAGCAGCTTAGGGACTAGCGGGAGCCGGGAGACCCAGTACTTC
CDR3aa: CASSLGTSGSRETQYF

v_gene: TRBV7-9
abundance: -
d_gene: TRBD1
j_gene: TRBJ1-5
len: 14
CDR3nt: TGTGCCAGCAGCCCGGGACAGGGCAATCAGCCCCAGCATTTT
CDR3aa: CASSPGQGNQPQHF

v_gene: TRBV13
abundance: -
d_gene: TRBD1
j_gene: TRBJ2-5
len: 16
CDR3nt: TGTGCCAGCAGCCTAAGCCGGACAGGGCGAGAAGAGACCCAGTACTTC
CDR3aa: CASSLSRTGREETQYF

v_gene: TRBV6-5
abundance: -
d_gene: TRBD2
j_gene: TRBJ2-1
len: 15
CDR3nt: TGTGCCAGCAGTCTACTAGCGGGAGGACCCAATGAGCAGTTCTTC
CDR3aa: CASSLLAGGPNEQFF

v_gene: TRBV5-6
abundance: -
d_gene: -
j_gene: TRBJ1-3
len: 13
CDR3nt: TGTGCCAGCAGCTTGTACTCTGGAAACACCATATATTTT
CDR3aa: CASSLYSGNTIYF

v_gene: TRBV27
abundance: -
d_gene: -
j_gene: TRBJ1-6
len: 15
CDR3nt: TGTGCCAGCACCCAATACCGGGAAAGAGGTTCACCCCTCCACTTT
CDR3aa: CASTQYRERGSPLHF

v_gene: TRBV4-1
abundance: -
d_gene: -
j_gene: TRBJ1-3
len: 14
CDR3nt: TGCGCCAGCAGCCAATCGGGGCTGGGAAACACCATATATTTT
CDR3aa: CASSQSGLGNTIYF

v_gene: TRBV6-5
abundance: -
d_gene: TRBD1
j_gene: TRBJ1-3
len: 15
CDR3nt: TGTGCCAGCAGAATTACAGGGGATGATGGAAACACCATATATTTT
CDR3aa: CASRITGDDGNTIYF